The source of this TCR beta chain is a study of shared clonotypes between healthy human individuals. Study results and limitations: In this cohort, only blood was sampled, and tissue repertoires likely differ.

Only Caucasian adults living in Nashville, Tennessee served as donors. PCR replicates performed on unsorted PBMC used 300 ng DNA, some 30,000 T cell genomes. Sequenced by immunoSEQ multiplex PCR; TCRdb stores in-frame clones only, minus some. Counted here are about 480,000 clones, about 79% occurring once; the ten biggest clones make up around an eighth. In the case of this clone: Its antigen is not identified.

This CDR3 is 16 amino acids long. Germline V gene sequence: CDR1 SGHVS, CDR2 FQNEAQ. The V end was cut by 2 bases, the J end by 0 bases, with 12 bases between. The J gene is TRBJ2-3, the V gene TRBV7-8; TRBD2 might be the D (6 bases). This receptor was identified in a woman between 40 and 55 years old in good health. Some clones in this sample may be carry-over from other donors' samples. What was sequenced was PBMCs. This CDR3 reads CASSLRRAASTDTQYF. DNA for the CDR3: TGTGCCAGCAGCTTACGGAGGGCAGCTAGCACAGATACGCAGTATTTT.